This is a list of T cell receptor beta chains from one sample in a study of T cells after yellow fever vaccination. One entry per CDR3 protein results from TCRdb running MiXCR on the 5' RACE reads. The data contain about 74,000 distinct CDR3 sequences, more than 5.5% of them singletons. Sequencing used CD8+ T cells sorted from PBMCs, obtained 5 days after the first yellow fever vaccination. Receptor source: a man aged 18 to 30 who received the YFV17D yellow fever vaccine. Both conserved end residues are part of each CDR3. The D gene is left open where the match is weak. Clone size is stated in some rows and not others, as once, few, many or a class when expanded.

TRBJ1-1,-,TRBV6-2/TRBV6-3,-,TGTGCCAGCAGTTGGCGACAGTTGAACACTGAAGCTTTCTTT,CASSWRQLNTEAFF
TRBJ2-1,many,TRBV3-1,-,TGTGCCAGCAGCTTCCCGGCAGTGGAAGGGAATGAGCAGTTCTTC,CASSFPAVEGNEQFF
TRBJ2-3,few,TRBV24-1,-,TGTGCCACCAGTGATAGCCGGGGGCTTGATACGCAGTATTTT,CATSDSRGLDTQYF
TRBJ2-1,many,TRBV7-9,TRBD1,TGTGCCAGCAGCTTGACAGGGGTGGGCAATGAGCAGTTCTTC,CASSLTGVGNEQFF
TRBJ2-1,many,TRBV4-1,-,TGCGCCAGCAGCCCTACTGGACCCAGGGGAGATGAGCAGTTCTTC,CASSPTGPRGDEQFF
TRBJ1-1,many,TRBV7-9,-,TGTGCCAGCGCTCAGGGCCTCACCTTCAGGGACACTGAAGCTTTCTTT,CASAQGLTFRDTEAFF
TRBJ2-1,many,TRBV10-3,TRBD2,TGTGCCATCAGTGCGGGGACTAGCGAGGTCACGGAGCAGTTCTTC,CAISAGTSEVTEQFF
TRBJ2-1,many,TRBV20-1,-,TGCAGTGCCCTCCTTAGGGGCCCTCGCAATGAGCAGTTCTTC,CSALLRGPRNEQFF
TRBJ2-2,many,TRBV6-6,TRBD1,TGTGCCAGCAGACTCCCGGACAGGGACACCGGGGAGCTGTTTTTT,CASRLPDRDTGELFF
TRBJ2-2,-,TRBV19,TRBD2,TGTGCCAGTAGTATATGGGCGGGGGACACCGGGGAGCTGTTTTTT,CASSIWAGDTGELFF
TRBJ1-1,-,TRBV4-3,-,TGCGCCAGCAGCCAGGGAACATTAGGGAACACTGAAGCTTTCTTT,CASSQGTLGNTEAFF
TRBJ2-1,many,TRBV5-5,-,TGTGCCAGTATTGGTTCCGTGACAGGGAGGGACTACAATGAGCAGTTCTTC,CASIGSVTGRDYNEQFF
TRBJ1-2,few,TRBV4-1,-,TGCGCCAGCAGCCAAGCACAGGGAGGGCGGGATGGCTACACCTTC,CASSQAQGGRDGYTF
TRBJ2-3,many,TRBV25-1,-,TGTGCCAGCAGTGAAGAATTTACCGGGACACCTGTTAGCACAGATACGCAGTATTTT,CASSEEFTGTPVSTDTQYF
TRBJ1-2,many,TRBV28,-,TGTGCCAGCAGTTCCCTAGAGTACTATGGCTACACCTTC,CASSSLEYYGYTF
TRBJ2-1,many,TRBV11-3,-,TGTGCCAGCAGCCCAGACCCAGGGGCAGGAGATAATGAGCAGTTCTTC,CASSPDPGAGDNEQFF
TRBJ1-6,once,TRBV13,-,TGTGCCAGCAGCTTAGCCGGGGCCCTCATTCCCCTCCACTTT,CASSLAGALIPLHF
TRBJ2-4,many,TRBV4-3,TRBD1,TGCGCCAGCAGCCAAGGAAGACAGGGGAAAAACATTCAGTACTTC,CASSQGRQGKNIQYF
TRBJ2-1,many,TRBV7-2,TRBD2,TGTGCCAGCAGCTTAGCCGCTAGCGGGGCCTCCTACAATGAGCAGTTCTTC,CASSLAASGASYNEQFF
TRBJ2-3,-,TRBV4-1,-,TGCGCCAGCACCCCGAGGGGAGCCACAGATACGCAGTATTTT,CASTPRGATDTQYF
TRBJ2-2,many,TRBV5-5,-,TGTGCCAGCAGCCCCCCCGTGACCGGGGAGCTGTTTTTT,CASSPPVTGELFF
TRBJ2-1,-,TRBV7-2,-,TGTGCCAGCAGCTTAGCGCCAGGGACCAGCTCCTACAATGAGCAGTTCTTC,CASSLAPGTSSYNEQFF
TRBJ1-1,few,TRBV10-1,-,TGCGCCAGCAGTGAGTCTCAGGGAGGGACTGAAGCTTTCTTT,CASSESQGGTEAFF
TRBJ2-3,many,TRBV12-3/TRBV12-4,-,TGTGCCAGCAGTTTCCCGGGAGCGGCTAATACGCAGTATTTT,CASSFPGAANTQYF
TRBJ1-6,-,TRBV20-1,-,TGCTGTGCTAGAGGCCCCTCCGGGAGGCATAGGAATTCACCCCTCCACTTT,CCARGPSGRHRNSPLHF
TRBJ2-1,-,TRBV2,-,TGTGCCAGCGAGGCAATCCGGGACTCCTACAATGAGCAGTTCTTC,CASEAIRDSYNEQFF
TRBJ2-5,few,TRBV23-1,TRBD2,TGCGCCAGCAACATAAGGACTAGCTTGGGAGAGACCCAGTACTTC,CASNIRTSLGETQYF
TRBJ2-5,-,TRBV5-4,-,TGTGCCAGCAGCTCTACGGGGAATCCATGGGAGACCCAGTACTTC,CASSSTGNPWETQYF
TRBJ2-3,many,TRBV18,-,TGTGCCAGCTCCAAGGTCCCGGTGGTCGCAGATACGCAGTATTTT,CASSKVPVVADTQYF
TRBJ2-3,few,TRBV7-6,-,TGTGCCAGCAGCCCGGGTGGGGATGGGGGAGATACGCAGTATTTT,CASSPGGDGGDTQYF
TRBJ2-7,many,TRBV7-6,TRBD2,TGTGCCAGCAGCTTAAGAGCTAGCGGGGGGCTCGAGCAGTACTTC,CASSLRASGGLEQYF
TRBJ2-2,few,TRBV9,-,TGTGCCAGCAGCCCAACAGGGGACTCCACCGGGGAGCTGTTTTTT,CASSPTGDSTGELFF
TRBJ1-3,few,TRBV29-1,-,TGCAGCGTCTGGGACTCTGGAAACACCATATATTTT,CSVWDSGNTIYF
TRBJ1-5,few,TRBV2,-,TGTGCCAGCAGCCGGGGGGTTGAGAGTCAGCCCCAGCATTTT,CASSRGVESQPQHF
TRBJ2-1,many,TRBV20-1,-,TGCAGTGCTAGGGAAGGCTACCGTTCGAACAATGAGCAGTTCTTC,CSAREGYRSNNEQFF
TRBJ2-1,-,TRBV19,-,TGTGCCAGTAGTATAGAGGACTACAATGAGCAGTTCTTC,CASSIEDYNEQFF
TRBJ2-5,many,TRBV4-1,-,TGCGCCAGCAGCCAAGAGTTCTATTACCAAGAGACCCAGTACTTC,CASSQEFYYQETQYF
TRBJ1-2,few,TRBV15,-,TGTGCCACCAGCCTAGCGGCAGGCGCGAACTATGGCTACACCTTC,CATSLAAGANYGYTF
TRBJ1-6,-,TRBV27,TRBD1,TGTGCCAGCAGTTTATCGACAGGGGGCGTTTCACCCCTCCACTTT,CASSLSTGGVSPLHF
TRBJ2-2,many,TRBV7-6,TRBD2,TGTGCCAGCAGCCCTAGCGGCTACGGGGAGCTGTTTTTT,CASSPSGYGELFF
TRBJ1-5,many,TRBV21-1,-,TGTGCCAGCAAAAGGAGGAGCAGGACAGATAGCAATCAGCCCCAGCATTTT,CASKRRSRTDSNQPQHF
TRBJ1-1,-,TRBV5-4,TRBD1,TGTGCCAGCGGCCCGGGACAGGGAAAGACTGAAGCTTTCTTT,CASGPGQGKTEAFF
TRBJ2-1,medium-sized,TRBV12-3/TRBV12-4,TRBD2,TGTGCCAGCAGTTTCCTCGCGGGGGGGCCTTACAATGAGCAGTTCTTC,CASSFLAGGPYNEQFF
TRBJ2-1,-,TRBV6-1,TRBD2,TGTGCCAGCAAATTAAGCGGGGGGGGGGTCAATGAGCAGTTCTTC,CASKLSGGGVNEQFF
TRBJ2-3,many,TRBV10-2,-,TGCGCCACCGGGGCGAGAGCTACGCAGTATTTT,CATGARATQYF
TRBJ2-5,-,TRBV11-1,TRBD2,TGTGCCAGCACCCAACTGCGGGCGGAGCGTCGGGGACTAGCGATCCAAGAGACCCAGTACTTC,CASTQLRAERRGLAIQETQYF
TRBJ2-3,many,TRBV20-1,TRBD2,TGCAGTGCTAAAATGGGCGGGGGGGCATCAGATACGCAGTATTTT,CSAKMGGGASDTQYF
TRBJ1-4,-,TRBV2,-,TGTGCCAGCAGTGGGGACGGCCCCTCCACGGTTGGAAAACTGTTTTTT,CASSGDGPSTVGKLFF
TRBJ1-2,few,TRBV21-1,-,TGTGCCAGCGATCACAGCCCTAATGGCTACACCTTC,CASDHSPNGYTF
TRBJ2-2,-,TRBV29-1,-,TGCAGCGTTGAACAAGGAGACACCGGGGAGCTGTTTTTT,CSVEQGDTGELFF
TRBJ2-5,few,TRBV9,TRBD1,TGTGCCAGCAGCGTCTGGGGACAGGGACAAGAGACCCAGTACTTC,CASSVWGQGQETQYF
TRBJ2-7,many,TRBV2,-,TGTGCCAGCTTCGGGGCAGGGTCCTACGAGCAGTACTTC,CASFGAGSYEQYF
TRBJ2-5,many,TRBV6-2/TRBV6-3,-,TGTGCCAGCAGTTCCGTAACGGTAGGGGAGACCCAGTACTTC,CASSSVTVGETQYF
TRBJ2-7,many,TRBV2,TRBD1,TGTGCCAGAACGGCGGACAGGTCCTACGAGCAGTACTTC,CARTADRSYEQYF
TRBJ2-7,-,TRBV7-2,-,TGTGCCAGCAGCTTAGCCTCAGGGGTCTACGAGCAGTACTTC,CASSLASGVYEQYF
TRBJ2-1,few,TRBV4-1,TRBD2,TGCGCCAGCAGCCAAGATCGGGCTAGCGGGGGGAATGAGCAGTTCTTC,CASSQDRASGGNEQFF
TRBJ1-2,-,TRBV20-1,-,TGCAGTGCTAGATCTGGACGGATTACTAACTATGGCTACACCTTC,CSARSGRITNYGYTF
TRBJ1-2,many,TRBV7-9,TRBD1,TGTGCCAGCAGCTTAGCGGGACAGCCGAGAGGCTACACCTTC,CASSLAGQPRGYTF
TRBJ2-3,many,TRBV12-3/TRBV12-4,-,TGTGCCAGCAGTTTTCGGGGAGGCACAGATACGCAGTATTTT,CASSFRGGTDTQYF